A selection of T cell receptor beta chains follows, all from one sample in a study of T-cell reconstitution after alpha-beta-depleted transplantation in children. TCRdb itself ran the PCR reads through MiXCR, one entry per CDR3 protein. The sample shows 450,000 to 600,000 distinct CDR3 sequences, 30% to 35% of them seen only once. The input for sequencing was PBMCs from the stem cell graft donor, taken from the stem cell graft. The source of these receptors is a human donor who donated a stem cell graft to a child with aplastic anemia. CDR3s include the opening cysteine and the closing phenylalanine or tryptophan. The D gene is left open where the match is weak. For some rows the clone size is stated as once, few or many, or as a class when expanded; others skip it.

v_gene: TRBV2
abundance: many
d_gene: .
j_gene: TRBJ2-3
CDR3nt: TGTGCCAGCAGCCGAGAGGGACTTGGACCAGATACGCAGTATTTT
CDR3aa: CASSREGLGPDTQYF

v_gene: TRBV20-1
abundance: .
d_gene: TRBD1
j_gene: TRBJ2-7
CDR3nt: TGCAGTGCAAACCCTCGACAGGGTACCTACGAGCAGTACTTC
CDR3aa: CSANPRQGTYEQYF

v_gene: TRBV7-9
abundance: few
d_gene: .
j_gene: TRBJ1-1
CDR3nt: TGTGCCAGCAGCTTAGGGGAAGGGGGGGACACTGAAGCTTTCTTT
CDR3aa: CASSLGEGGDTEAFF

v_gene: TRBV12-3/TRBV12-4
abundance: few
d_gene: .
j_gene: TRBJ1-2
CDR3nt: TGTGCCAGCACCAACAAGGGAGAATATGGCTACACCTTC
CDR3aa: CASTNKGEYGYTF

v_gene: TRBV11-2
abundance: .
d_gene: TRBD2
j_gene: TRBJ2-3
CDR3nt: TGTGCCAGCAGCTCTCTAGCGGGAGGCCTGAAAGGGACGCAGTATTTT
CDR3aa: CASSSLAGGLKGTQYF

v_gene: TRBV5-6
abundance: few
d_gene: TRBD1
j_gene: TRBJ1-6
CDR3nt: TGTGCCAGCAGCTTCGGACAGGGGAAAGGTTCACCCCTCCACTTT
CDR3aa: CASSFGQGKGSPLHF

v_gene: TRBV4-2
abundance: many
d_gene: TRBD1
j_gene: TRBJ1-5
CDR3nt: TGTGCCAGCAGCCAACTGGGACAGGGCTATCAGCCCCAGCATTTT
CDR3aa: CASSQLGQGYQPQHF

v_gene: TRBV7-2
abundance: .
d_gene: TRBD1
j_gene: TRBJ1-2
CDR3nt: TGTGCCAGCAGCAGGGGGCCGGACTATGGCTACACCTTC
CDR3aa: CASSRGPDYGYTF

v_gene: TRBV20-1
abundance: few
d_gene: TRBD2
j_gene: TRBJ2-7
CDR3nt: TGCAGTGCTAGGAGCAGGGCGGGACTAGTGTCCTCCGAGCAGTACTTC
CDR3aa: CSARSRAGLVSSEQYF

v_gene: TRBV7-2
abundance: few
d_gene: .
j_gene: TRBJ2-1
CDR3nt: TGTGCCAGCAGGCCGACAGGAGGTTCCTACAATGAGCAGTTCTTC
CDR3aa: CASRPTGGSYNEQFF

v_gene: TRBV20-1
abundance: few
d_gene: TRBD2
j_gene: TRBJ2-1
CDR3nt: TGCAGTGCAAGGGTTCCGGGACTAGCCTTGGAGCAGTTCTTC
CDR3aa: CSARVPGLALEQFF

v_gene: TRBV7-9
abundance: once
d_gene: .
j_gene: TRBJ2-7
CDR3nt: TGTGCCAGCAGCCCCTTCCCGGGACAAGGGGCCTACGAGCAGTACTTC
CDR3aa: CASSPFPGQGAYEQYF

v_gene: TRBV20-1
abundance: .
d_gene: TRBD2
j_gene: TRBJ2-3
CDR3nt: TGCAGTGCTAGGGGGCCAGGGTCAATTCTGCTGCGGCGGGAGACAGATACGCAGTATTTT
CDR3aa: CSARGPGSILLRRETDTQYF

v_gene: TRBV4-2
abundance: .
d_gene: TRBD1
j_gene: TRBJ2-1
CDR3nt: TGTGCCAGCAGCCAAACCACAGGGGCGTCCTACAATGAGCAGTTCTTC
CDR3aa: CASSQTTGASYNEQFF

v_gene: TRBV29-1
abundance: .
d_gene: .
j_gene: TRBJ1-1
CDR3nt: TGCAGCGTTGAGGCGGCTGGGGGAACTGAAGCTTTCTTT
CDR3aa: CSVEAAGGTEAFF

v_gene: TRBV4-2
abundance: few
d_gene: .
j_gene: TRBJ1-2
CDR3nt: TGTGCCAGCAGCCAAGATAGGGACGCCTATGGCTACACCTTC
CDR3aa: CASSQDRDAYGYTF

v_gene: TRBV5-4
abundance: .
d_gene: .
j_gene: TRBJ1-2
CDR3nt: TGTGCCAGCAGCTTGGGAAGTATGTTTAGGGAAAGCAACAATGGCTACACCTTC
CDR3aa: CASSLGSMFRESNNGYTF

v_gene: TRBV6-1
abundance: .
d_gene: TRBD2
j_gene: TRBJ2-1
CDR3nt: TGTGCCAGCATCAGAGCGGGAGGCAATGAGCAGTTCTTC
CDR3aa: CASIRAGGNEQFF

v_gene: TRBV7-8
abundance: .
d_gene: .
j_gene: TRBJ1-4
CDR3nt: TGTGCCAGCAGCTTATTTATTGCAACTAATGAAAAACTGTTTTTT
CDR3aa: CASSLFIATNEKLFF

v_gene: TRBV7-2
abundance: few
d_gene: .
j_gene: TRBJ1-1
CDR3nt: TGTGCCAGCAGCCCCATAGGGGGGAACACTGAAGCTTTCTTT
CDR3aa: CASSPIGGNTEAFF

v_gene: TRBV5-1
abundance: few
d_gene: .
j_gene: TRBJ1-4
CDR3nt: TGCGCCAGCAGCGCCGACAGGACGTTGGATGAAAAACTGTTTTTT
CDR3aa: CASSADRTLDEKLFF

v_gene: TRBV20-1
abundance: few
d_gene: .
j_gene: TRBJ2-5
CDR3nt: TGCAGTGCTAGAGATGGTCGCGGGGCCAGTCAAGAGACCCAGTACTTC
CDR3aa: CSARDGRGASQETQYF

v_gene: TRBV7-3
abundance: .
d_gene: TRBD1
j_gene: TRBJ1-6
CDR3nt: TGTGCCAGCAGCACGGACAGGGGAGGACCCCTCCACTTT
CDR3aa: CASSTDRGGPLHF

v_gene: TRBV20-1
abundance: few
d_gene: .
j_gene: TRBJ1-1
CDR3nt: TGCAGTGCTAGAGATTCGGTCGGACTATACACTGAAGCTTTCTTT
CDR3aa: CSARDSVGLYTEAFF

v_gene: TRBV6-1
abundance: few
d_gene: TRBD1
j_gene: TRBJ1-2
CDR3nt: TGTGCCAGCAGCGCAGGGACAGGGTTTAGCTACACCTTC
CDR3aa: CASSAGTGFSYTF

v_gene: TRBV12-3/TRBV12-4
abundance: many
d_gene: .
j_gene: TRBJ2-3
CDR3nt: TGTGCCAGCAGTCATAGCGGCCAAACCACAGATACGCAGTATTTT
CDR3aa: CASSHSGQTTDTQYF

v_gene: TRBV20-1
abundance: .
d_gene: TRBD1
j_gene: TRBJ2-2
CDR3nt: TGCAGTGCATACTGGCAGGGGGATACCGGGGAGCTGTTTTTT
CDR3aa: CSAYWQGDTGELFF

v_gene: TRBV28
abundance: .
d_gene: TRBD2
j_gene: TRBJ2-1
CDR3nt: TGTGCCAGCATCCAAGGCGGGGGTCACAATGAGCAGTTCTTC
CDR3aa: CASIQGGGHNEQFF

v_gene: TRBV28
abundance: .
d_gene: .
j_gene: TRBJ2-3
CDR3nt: TGTGCCAGCAGGGGGCAAATAGATACGCAGTATTTT
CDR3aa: CASRGQIDTQYF

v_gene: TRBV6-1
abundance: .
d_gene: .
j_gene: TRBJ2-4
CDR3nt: TGTGCCAGCAGCCGACCCAGGGTAGCCAAAAACATTCAGTACTTC
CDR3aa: CASSRPRVAKNIQYF

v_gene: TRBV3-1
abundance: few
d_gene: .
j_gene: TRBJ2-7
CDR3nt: TGTGCCAGCAGCCAAGCGATGAGGGGCTACGAGCAGTACTTC
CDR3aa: CASSQAMRGYEQYF

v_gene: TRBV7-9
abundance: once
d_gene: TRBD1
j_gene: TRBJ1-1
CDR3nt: TGTGCCAGCAGCACCTGGACAGGGTCGGCTTTCTTT
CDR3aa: CASSTWTGSAFF

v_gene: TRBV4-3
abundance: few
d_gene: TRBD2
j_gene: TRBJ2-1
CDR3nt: TGCGCCAGCAGCCCGACTTCTAGCGGGAGAAGTCGTGAGCAGTTCTTC
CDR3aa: CASSPTSSGRSREQFF

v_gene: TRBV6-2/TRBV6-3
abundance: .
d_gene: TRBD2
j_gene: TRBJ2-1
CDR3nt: TGTGCCAGCAGCCCCCGTCGGTTCAGGGACTACAAAATGGAGCAGTTCTTC
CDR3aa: CASSPRRFRDYKMEQFF

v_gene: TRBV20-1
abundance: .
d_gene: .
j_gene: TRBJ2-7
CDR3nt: TGCAGTGCTAGGGATGGGGGGGGCTCCGTGGAGCAGTACTTC
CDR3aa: CSARDGGGSVEQYF

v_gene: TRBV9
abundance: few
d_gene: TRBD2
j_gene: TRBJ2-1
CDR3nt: TGTGCCAGCAGCGTAGGGTCAGTGGGAGGGAACAATGAGCAGTTCTTC
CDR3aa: CASSVGSVGGNNEQFF

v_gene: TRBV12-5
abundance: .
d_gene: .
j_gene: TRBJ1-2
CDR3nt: TGTGCTAGTGGCTCCGGGACCCAAGGGGACTATGGCTACACCTTC
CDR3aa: CASGSGTQGDYGYTF

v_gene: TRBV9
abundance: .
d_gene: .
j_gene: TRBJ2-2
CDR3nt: TGTGCCAGCAGCCCTTGGGGGAGCACCGGGGAGCTGTTTTTT
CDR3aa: CASSPWGSTGELFF

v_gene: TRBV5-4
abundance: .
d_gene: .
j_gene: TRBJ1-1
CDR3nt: TGTGCCAGCAGCTTGGCCGAAGGCAGCCTCGGGTCGTATACTTTCTTT
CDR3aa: CASSLAEGSLGSYTFF

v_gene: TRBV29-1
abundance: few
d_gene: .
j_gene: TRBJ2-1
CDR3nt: TGCAGCGTTGAAGATATCGGCCAGCGCTACAATGAGCAGTTCTTC
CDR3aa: CSVEDIGQRYNEQFF

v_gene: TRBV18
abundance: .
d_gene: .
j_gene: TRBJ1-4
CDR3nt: TGTGCCAGCTCACCACCGGACAGATCCAATGAAAAACTGTTTTTT
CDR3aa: CASSPPDRSNEKLFF